These 9 T cell receptor beta chains originate from one sample sequenced in a study of T cell responses to AZD1222 COVID-19 vaccine (dated by TCRdb to about 2021). The sample's time point label is to be understood as: baseline before first vaccination. Libraries were prepared through the immunoSEQ multiplex PCR assay. Not all clones reach the TCRdb copy of this immuneACCESS table, which keeps in-frame sequences only. Checked studies attribute under half of the gap to unresolved V genes and leave the rest unexplained. For this sample the table gives 95,000 to 150,000 clones, of which around 86% were detected only once. The top ten clonotypes cover approximately 1.3% of the sample. Here the sequenced sample was peripheral blood, taken on day 0 of AZD1222 vaccination. These receptors were obtained from an adult in good health.

The chain recombines TRBV11-1 with TRBJ1-1; 7 bases line up with TRBD1. CDR1 is SGHAT, CDR2 FQDESV, per germline (reference sequence). V trimming: 5 bases; J trimming: 3 bases; junction bases outside the gene matches: 3. This CDR3 has 13 residues. CDR3: CASSKGTDTEAFF. The CDR3, as DNA: TGTGCCAGCAGCAAAGGGACAGACACTGAAGCTTTCTTT.

The J gene is TRBJ1-2, the V gene TRBV6-1; D unresolved. This CDR3 is built from 14 residues. Germline V gene lookup returns CDR1 MNHNS and CDR2 SASEGT. Trimming took 1 base from V and 3 from J, leaving 9 bases between them. Here the CDR3 DNA reads TGTGCCAGCAGTGAAGTGGCAGGTTACTATGGCTACACCTTC. It yields the protein CASSEVAGYYGYTF.

The CDR3 here is CASSLGQGVQETQYF. The CDR3 nucleotides read TGTGCCAGCAGCTTAGGACAGGGCGTACAAGAGACCCAGTACTTC. The chain couples TRBV11-3 to TRBJ2-5; 7 bases are a match to TRBD1. Trimming took 1 base from V and 2 from J; bases not matched to a gene: 4. In germline, CDR1 is SGHNT, CDR2 YENEEA. The CDR3 loop spans 15 amino acids.

This clone was found once. The chain uses TRBV27 and TRBJ1-5, with D hard to call. The CDR3 totals 13 residues. CDR1 MNHEY and CDR2 SMNVEV come from the germline V gene (reference sequence). V lost 3 bases and J lost 0, with 3 bases in between. Here the CDR3 reads CASSLDSNQPQHF. In DNA, the CDR3 is TGTGCCAGCAGTTTGGATAGCAATCAGCCCCAGCATTTT.

This chain joins TRBV6-1 and TRBJ1-4; unclear D gene. V shed 2 bases and J shed 7 bases, with 23 bases lying between them. Germline values: CDR1 MNHNS, CDR2 SASEGT. The CDR3 has 18 residues. CDR3 DNA: TGTGCCAGCAGTGAATTCCCCCTATCGGTTGTGGGGAGTGAAAAACTGTTTTTT. It is translated as CASSEFPLSVVGSEKLFF.

V is TRBV2 and J is TRBJ1-1; no clear D. Germline CDR1 SNHLY, CDR2 FYNNEI. CDR3 length: 14 amino acids. V gave up 1 base and J gave up 4 bases, with 10 bases separating them. The CDR3 coding sequence is TGTGCCAGCAGTGAAGGCGTAGGCACCACTGAAGCTTTCTTT. Its protein is CASSEGVGTTEAFF.

This chain connects TRBV28 to TRBJ1-1; D gene ambiguous. Trimming took 5 bases from V and 0 from J, leaving 7 bases between them. CDR1 and CDR2 (germline): MDHEN, SYDVKM. This CDR3 has 13 amino acids. DNA for the CDR3: TGTGCCAGCAGTACCGGGCTGAACACTGAAGCTTTCTTT. It specifies CASSTGLNTEAFF.

The V and J genes are TRBV28 and TRBJ2-5; D uncertain. Germline-derived CDR1 and CDR2 are MDHEN and SYDVKM. V shed 5 bases and J shed 5 bases, with 18 bases lying between them. The CDR3 is 15 amino acids. The CDR3 here is CASSPPRPLGETQYF. The CDR3 DNA reads TGTGCCAGCAGTCCCCCTCGGCCCCTCGGGGAGACCCAGTACTTC.

V and J are TRBV3-1 (or the pseudogene TRBV3-2) and TRBJ2-1; 9 bases line up with TRBD1. The CDR3 runs 16 residues. V dropped 2 bases and J dropped 7; count of bases not matched to a gene: 9. Germline values: CDR1 LGHDT, CDR2 YNNKEL (reference sequence). CDR3 DNA sequence: TGTGCCAGCAGCCAAACAGTACAGGGGGCCAAGAATGAGCAGTTCTTC. Amino acids: CASSQTVQGAKNEQFF.